This section outlines one TCR beta chain sequence together with its context. Its antigen is currently unknown. This CDR3 spans 15 amino acids. V was shortened by 4 bases and J by 5 bases, with 15 bases between the two germline ends. Germline CDR1 is LGHDT and CDR2 is YNNKEL (reference sequence). Stable hyperthyroidism: no ophthalmopathy progression over 18 months of follow-up. The source of the sample is a study of T cells in Graves' hyperthyroidism and ophthalmopathy. Findings and limits, study-wide: Most expanded thyroid clonotypes above 0.001 recurred in blood. Model predictions of ophthalmopathy came a median 6.5 months before onset.

Amplified TCR beta CDR3 regions came from RNA transcripts. The TCR CDR3 first-round RT-PCR relied on the HTBI primer set. TCRdb used MiXCR to reprocess the multiplex PCR reads, holding one entry per CDR3 protein. The table lists a few hundred thousand distinct CDR3 sequences, 20% to 25% of them singletons. The receptor was isolated from a man between 45 and 60 years old with Graves' hyperthyroidism. The sample comprised blood. The chain combines TRBV3-1 with TRBJ2-1, with TRBD2 as a possible D gene (6 bases). The chain's CDR3 is CASSPRDGLNNEQFF. DNA for the CDR3: TGTGCCAGCAGCCCGAGGGACGGACTAAACAATGAGCAGTTCTTC.